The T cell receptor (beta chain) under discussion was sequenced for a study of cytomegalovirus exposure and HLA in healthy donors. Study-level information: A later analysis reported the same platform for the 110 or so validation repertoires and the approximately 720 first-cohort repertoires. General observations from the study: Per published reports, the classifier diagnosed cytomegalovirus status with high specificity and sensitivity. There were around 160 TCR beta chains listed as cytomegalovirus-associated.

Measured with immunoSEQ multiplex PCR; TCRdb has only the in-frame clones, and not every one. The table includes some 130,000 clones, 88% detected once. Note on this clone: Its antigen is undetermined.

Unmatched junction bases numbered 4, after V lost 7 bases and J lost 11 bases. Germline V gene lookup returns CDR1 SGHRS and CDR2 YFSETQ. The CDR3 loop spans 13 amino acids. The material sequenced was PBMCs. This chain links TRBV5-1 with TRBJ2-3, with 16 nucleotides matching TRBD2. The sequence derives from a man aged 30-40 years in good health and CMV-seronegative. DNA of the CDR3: TGCGCCAGCGAAGGGACTAGCGGGAGGGGGCAGTATTTT. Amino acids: CASEGTSGRGQYF.